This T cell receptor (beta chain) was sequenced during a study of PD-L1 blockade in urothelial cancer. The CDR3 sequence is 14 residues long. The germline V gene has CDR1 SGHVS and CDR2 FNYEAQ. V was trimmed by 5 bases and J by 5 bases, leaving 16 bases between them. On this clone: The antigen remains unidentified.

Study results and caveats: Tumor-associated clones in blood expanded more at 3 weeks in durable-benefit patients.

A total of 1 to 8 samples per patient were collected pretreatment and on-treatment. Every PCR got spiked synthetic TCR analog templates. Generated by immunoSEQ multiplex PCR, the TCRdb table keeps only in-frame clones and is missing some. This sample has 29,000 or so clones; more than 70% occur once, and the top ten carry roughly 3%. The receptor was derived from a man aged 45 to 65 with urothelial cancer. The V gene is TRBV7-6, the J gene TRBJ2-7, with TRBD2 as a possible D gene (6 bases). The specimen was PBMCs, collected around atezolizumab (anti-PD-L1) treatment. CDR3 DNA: TGTGCCAGCAGCCCAATCGCGGGGTTTCACGAGCAGTACTTC. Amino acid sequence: CASSPIAGFHEQYF.